Listed here are 2 T cell receptor beta chains from one sample, sequenced in a study of blood T cell repertoires in COVID-19. Here immunoSEQ multiplex PCR was the method, and the copy in TCRdb shows in-frame clones only, minus some. Of around 400,000 clones listed, approximately 89% are singletons. Sequenced: PBMCs or T cells enriched from blood (not recorded which). The receptors stem from a woman aged 30 to 39 who had recovered from COVID-19.

V and J are TRBV15 and TRBJ1-1, with no clear D. This CDR3 comprises 14 residues. Trimming stripped 5 bases from V and 2 bases from J, with 12 bases between. Germline-derived CDR1 and CDR2 are LNHNV and YYDKDF (reference sequence). CDR3 amino acids: CATSYPGRNTEAFF. The CDR3 region has the DNA TGTGCCACCAGCTACCCGGGAAGAAACACTGAAGCTTTCTTT.

This chain joins TRBV28 and TRBJ1-2; D call uncertain. The CDR3 is 16 residues long. V dropped 1 base and J dropped 1 base, with 13 bases sitting between them. Germline V gene lookup returns CDR1 MDHEN and CDR2 SYDVKM. CDR3 sequence reads: CASSLFRSFNNYGYTF. In nucleotides, the CDR3 is TGTGCCAGCAGTTTATTTCGCAGTTTTAATAACTATGGCTACACCTTC.